The 9 T cell receptor beta chains reported below all come from one sample, sequenced in a study of vaccination and CD4 T cells after COVID-19. The sample's treatment: approximately 9-day PBMC culture with coronavirus spike peptide pools or control peptides (ViraFEST assay). The Oncomine TCR Beta short-read assay was applied to DNA of cultured CD4+ T cells. MiXCR, applied by TCRdb to the PCR reads, yields one record per CDR3 protein. The table lists about 12,000 distinct CDR3 sequences, about 29% of them singletons, with around 20% in the top ten. No antigen has been assigned to these receptors. The sequenced sample was cultured CD4+ T cells from blood. The source of these receptors is a human donor with COVID-19.

The chain combines TRBV24-1 with TRBJ1-2, with D perhaps TRBD1 (6 bases). CDR3 length: 13 residues. Trimming stripped 6 bases from V and 2 bases from J, with 9 bases between. Per germline, CDR1 KGHDR and CDR2 SFDVKD. CDR3 DNA sequence: TGTGCCACCAGTCCGGGGGCAAACTATGGCTACACCTTC. This gives the protein CATSPGANYGYTF.

This clonotype has just a few counts. CDR3 sequence (DNA): TGTGCCAGCAACCCTGCAGCGGGCAGGCACACTGAAGCTTTCTTT. As protein: CASNPAAGRHTEAFF. The chain combines TRBV7-8 with TRBJ1-1; unclear D gene. V was shortened by 7 bases and J by 3 bases, with 18 bases between the two germline ends. This CDR3 spans 15 amino acids. Germline V gene data show CDR1 as SGHVS and CDR2 as FQNEAQ.

This clonotype occurred a few times. The genes are TRBV6-5 and TRBJ1-2; perhaps TRBD1 as D (5 bases). The CDR3 runs to 16 residues. Germline CDR1 is MNHEY and CDR2 is SVGAGI. Between the trimmed V and J ends, which lost 0 bases and 2 bases, there was a span of 13 bases. The CDR3 region has the DNA TGTGCCAGCAGTTACTCGTGGGGGAGAGGGAACTATGGCTACACCTTC. It specifies CASSYSWGRGNYGYTF.

This clonotype appeared a few times. The chain carries TRBV20-1 and TRBJ2-1; no clear D gene. This CDR3 has 10 amino acids. The V end lost 4 bases, the J end lost 9 bases, and 7 bases lay between the germline ends. From germline, CDR1 is DFQATT and CDR2 SNEGSKA (reference sequence). The CDR3 spells CSAKGREQFF. The CDR3 DNA sequence: TGCAGTGCTAAAGGGCGTGAGCAGTTCTTC.

The gene calls are TRBV6-2 or TRBV6-3 and TRBJ2-2; TRBD1 might be the D (6 bases). Germline CDR1 is MNHEY and CDR2 is SVGEGT. Trimming cost V 6 bases and J 1 base, with 9 bases left between them. The CDR3 consists of 14 residues. The CDR3 DNA reads TGTGCCAGCAGCCTACAGGGGAACACCGGGGAGCTGTTTTTT. Translating it yields CASSLQGNTGELFF.

A few counts support this clonotype. This chain links TRBV20-1 with TRBJ1-2; D may be TRBD1 (5 bases). The CDR3 totals 15 residues. Germline CDR1 DFQATT, CDR2 SNEGSKA (reference sequence). V lost 0 bases and J lost 0, with 11 bases in between. DNA of the CDR3: TGCAGTGCTAGAGATCCCTGGGGACCTAACTATGGCTACACCTTC. Protein product: CSARDPWGPNYGYTF.

This clonotype was detected a few times. This chain connects TRBV6-1 to TRBJ2-3, with TRBD2 matching over 16 bases. The CDR3 is 17 amino acids. The V gene's germline CDR1 is MNHNS and CDR2 SASEGT. The V segment lost 6 bases and the J segment 5 bases; nucleotides outside the gene matches: 8. The CDR3 reads CASRPGTSGGAGDTQYF. The DNA for the CDR3 is TGTGCCAGCAGGCCCGGGACTAGCGGGGGGGCAGGAGATACGCAGTATTTT.

This clonotype is judged medium-sized. The V call is TRBV27, the J call TRBJ1-2; 9 nucleotides align to TRBD1. This CDR3 region has 17 residues. The V and J ends lost 5 bases and 5 bases, in that order; junction bases with no gene match: 15. The V gene's germline CDR1 is MNHEY and CDR2 SMNVEV (reference sequence). CDR3 loop: CASSLAPFGQGTYGYTF. CDR3 DNA sequence: TGTGCCAGCAGTCTTGCTCCCTTTGGACAGGGGACGTATGGCTACACCTTC.

This clonotype was seen a handful of times. The chain uses TRBV6-1 and TRBJ1-1, with no clear D. This CDR3 comprises 15 residues. V was shortened by 2 bases and J by 0 bases, with 10 bases between the two germline ends. The germline gives CDR1 MNHNS, CDR2 SASEGT. CDR3 in DNA: TGTGCCAGCAGTGAAAACGTCCTATTGAACACTGAAGCTTTCTTT. This sequence encodes CASSENVLLNTEAFF.